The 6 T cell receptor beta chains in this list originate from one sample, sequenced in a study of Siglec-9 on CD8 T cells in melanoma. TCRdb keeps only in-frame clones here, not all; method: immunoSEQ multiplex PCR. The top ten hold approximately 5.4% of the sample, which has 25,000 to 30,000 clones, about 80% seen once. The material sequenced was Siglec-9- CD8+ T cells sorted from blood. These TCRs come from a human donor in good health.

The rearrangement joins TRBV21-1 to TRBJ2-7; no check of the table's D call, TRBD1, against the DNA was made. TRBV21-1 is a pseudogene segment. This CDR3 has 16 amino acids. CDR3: CASLAWVWDSTYEQYV. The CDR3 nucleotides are TGTGCCAGCCTCGCTTGGGTTTGGGACAGTACTTACGAGCAGTACGTC.

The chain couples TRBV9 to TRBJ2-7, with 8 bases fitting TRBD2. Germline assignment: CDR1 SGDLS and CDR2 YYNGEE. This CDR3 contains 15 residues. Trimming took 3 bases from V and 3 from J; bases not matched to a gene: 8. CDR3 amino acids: CASSGTGGEVYEQYF. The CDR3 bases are TGTGCCAGCAGCGGAACGGGAGGGGAGGTCTACGAGCAGTACTTC. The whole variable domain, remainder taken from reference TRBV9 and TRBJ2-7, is DSGVTQTPKHLITATGQRVTLRCSPRSGDLSVYWYQQSLDQGLQFLIQYYNGEERAKGNILERFSAQQFPDLHSELNLSSLELGDSALYFCASSGTGGEVYEQYFGPGTRLTVT.

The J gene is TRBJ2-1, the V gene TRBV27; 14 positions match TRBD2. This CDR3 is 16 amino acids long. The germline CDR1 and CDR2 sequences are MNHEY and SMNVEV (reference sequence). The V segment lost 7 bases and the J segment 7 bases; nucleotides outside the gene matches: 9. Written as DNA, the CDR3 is TGTGCCAGCACCACCTTGGGGACTAGCGGGAGTAATGAGCAGTTCTTC. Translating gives CASTTLGTSGSNEQFF.

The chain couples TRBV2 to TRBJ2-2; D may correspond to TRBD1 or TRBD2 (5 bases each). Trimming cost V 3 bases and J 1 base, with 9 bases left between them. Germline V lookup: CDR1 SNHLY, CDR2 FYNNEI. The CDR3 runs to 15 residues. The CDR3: CASSEGRRNTGELFF. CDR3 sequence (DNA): TGTGCCAGCAGTGAGGGACGGAGGAACACCGGGGAGCTGTTTTTT. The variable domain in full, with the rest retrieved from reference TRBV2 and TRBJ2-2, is EPEVTQTPSHQVTQMGQEVILRCVPISNHLYFYWYRQILGQKVEFLVSFYNNEISEKSEIFDDQFSVERPDGSNFTLKIRSTKLEDSAMYFCASSEGRRNTGELFFGEGSRLTVL.

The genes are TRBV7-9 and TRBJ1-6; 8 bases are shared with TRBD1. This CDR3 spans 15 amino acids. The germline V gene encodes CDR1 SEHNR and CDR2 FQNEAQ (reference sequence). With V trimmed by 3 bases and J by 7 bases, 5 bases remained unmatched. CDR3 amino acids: CASSLVQGGNSPLHF. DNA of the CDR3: TGTGCCAGCAGCTTGGTACAGGGGGGAAATTCACCCCTCCACTTT.

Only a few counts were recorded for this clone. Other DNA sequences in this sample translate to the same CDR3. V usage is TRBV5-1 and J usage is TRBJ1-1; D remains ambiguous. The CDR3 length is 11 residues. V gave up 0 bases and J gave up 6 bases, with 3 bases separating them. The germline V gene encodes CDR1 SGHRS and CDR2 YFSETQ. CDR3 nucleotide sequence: TGCGCCAGCAGCTTGGGCCCTGAAGCTTTCTTT. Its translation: CASSLGPEAFF.